This T cell receptor beta chain was identified during a study of T cell changes during pregnancy in multiple sclerosis. Profiling relied on immunoSEQ multiplex PCR, and the TCRdb table lists in-frame clones only, not all of them. The data show 29,000 or so clones, over 75% seen once. The length of the CDR3 is 17 residues. The TCR was taken from a female donor with multiple sclerosis, enrolled in a pregnancy study. Sequencing used CD8+ T cells from peripheral blood mononuclear cells, obtained after pregnancy. The chain employs TRBV21-1 and TRBJ1-2. TRBV21-1 corresponds to a pseudogene. CDR3 coding DNA: TGTGCCAGCACCTTTATATCGGGGGTAACCCGCTACTATGGCTACACCTTC. Residues: CASTFISGVTRYYGYTF.